This T cell receptor beta chain appears in the sequencing data of a study of beta chain features in type 1 diabetes (dated by TCRdb to between 2018 and 2020). Background on the whole study: Patients and healthy donors did not differ in mean age, gender distribution, total cell number or subset yield. Naive and central memory subsets were obtained from all 30 or so donors, but regulatory and stem cell-like memory subsets were isolated from only 8 patients and roughly eight healthy donors. In the study, recently diagnosed type 1 diabetes patients and matched healthy donors were compared on the TCRB repertoires of their sorted circulating CD4+ T cell subsets. A total of about 110 million sorted cells were examined across all samples, and the number of cells per subset was strongly correlated with RNA yield.

The High Capacity cDNA Reverse Transcription Kit was used to reverse transcribe all of the isolated RNA, meaning that expressed TCRB transcripts were what got sequenced. Deep immunoSEQ sequencing was applied to naive, central memory and regulatory T cell samples, giving an average of around 3.8 million total reads per sample. Sorted cells were lysed in RLT buffer and RNA was extracted with DNase-treated RNeasy Micro or Mini kits, depending on cell number. Each cell subset was processed separately to prevent cross-contamination, with patient and healthy donor samples processed together. The immunoSEQ multiplex PCR was used to amplify TCRB sequences from cDNA, yielding 87-bp fragments that span the CDR3 region. Amplicons were sequenced on the Illumina HiSeq platform. In the source study's methods: PCR bias was corrected computationally using synthetic template baselines, and reads within Hamming distance 2 were collapsed, with unmergeable singletons discarded. Reads were aligned to IMGT to assign V, D and J genes, CDR3 length, and insertions or deletions at six rearrangement sites. Within each subset, clonotype counts were normalized to sorted cell number, after which true diversity and Gini coefficients were computed with the tcR R package. The overlap coefficient, calculated on TCRB nucleotide sequences, was used to measure repertoire sharing. Out-of-frame TCRB sequences from naive cells were analyzed to stand in for the pre-selection repertoire. The source is immuneACCESS, and TCRdb retained only in-frame sequences with V and J called. Part of the clones is not carried over; for the studies checked, unresolved V genes explain less than half of this, and the remainder is unexplained. V and J calls and clone size are copied from that table; D and trimming were computed from the DNA. Counted in this sample were approximately 170,000 clones; almost 65% of them appeared once. The ten largest clones capture roughly 0.092% of the sample.

From each donor, a single peripheral blood sample of approximately 0.11 L on average was drawn into heparinised tubes. Naive, central memory, regulatory and stem cell-like memory CD4+ T cells were sorted on a BD FACSAria II using a panel including CD45RO, CCR7, CD25, CD127, CD95 and CD27. Purity was above 98% for every sorted population. PBMCs were separated immediately by Lymphoprep density gradient centrifugation and were stained directly, without being cultured. Samples were stained and sorted in pairs, with one healthy donor and one patient per experiment, so that batch effects were minimized. The research as a whole found: The naive, central memory and regulatory TCRB repertoires appeared to resemble one another more closely among patients than among healthy donors. In all four CD4+ subsets, TCRB CDR3 length was moderately but significantly shorter in type 1 diabetes patients. At VDJ recombination sites, patients with type 1 diabetes made fewer insertions and deleted more nucleotides, a pattern implying thymic rearrangement abnormalities. Shorter templates might have been favored by PCR, but patient and control samples were amplified and corrected together, so both groups would have been affected equally by any skew. HLA sub-analyses involved small numbers of individuals, so any influence of HLA type on TCRB rearrangement remained unresolved. Because cDNA was sequenced instead of genomic DNA, activated cells with high expression could be over-represented, although the groups did not differ in activation or CD3 levels.

With regard to this clone: The antigen it binds to is not known. No quality values exist for individual bases; no much larger clone is one base distant.

Inclusive of the bounding cysteine and phenylalanine, the CDR3 is 15 residues long. The read is trimmed to its CDR3 DNA, 45 bases read in frame from base 1. The germline ends are 17 bases apart after V is trimmed by 5 bases and J by 3 bases. CDR1 LGHNA and CDR2 YSLEER were looked up in the germline V gene. The specimen sequenced was naive CD4+ T cells from blood. The cell subset or site label for this specimen denotes: true naive CD4+ T cells. The rearrangement combines TRBV4-3 with TRBJ2-7; no D segment can be confidently identified. The TCR originated in a man aged 25-45 years with type 1 diabetes. The sequence in DNA is TGCGCCAGCAGCTATATCGTCGTGGAAAGCTACGAGCAGTACTTC. The translation is CASSYIVVESYEQYF.